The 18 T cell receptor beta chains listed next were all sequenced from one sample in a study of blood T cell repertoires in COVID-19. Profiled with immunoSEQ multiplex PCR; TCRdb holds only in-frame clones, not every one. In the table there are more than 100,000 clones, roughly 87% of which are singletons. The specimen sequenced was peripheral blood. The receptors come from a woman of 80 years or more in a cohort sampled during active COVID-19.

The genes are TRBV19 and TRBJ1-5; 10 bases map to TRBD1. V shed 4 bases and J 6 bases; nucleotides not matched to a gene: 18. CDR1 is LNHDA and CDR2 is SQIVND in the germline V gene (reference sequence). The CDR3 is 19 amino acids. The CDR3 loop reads CASSTIPGTGDRLRQPQHF. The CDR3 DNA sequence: TGTGCCAGTAGTACGATCCCCGGGACAGGGGATAGGTTGCGTCAGCCCCAGCATTTT. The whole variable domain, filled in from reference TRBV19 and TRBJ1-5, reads DGGITQSPKYLFRKEGQNVTLSCEQNLNHDAMYWYRQDPGQGLRLIYYSQIVNDFQKGDIAEGYSVSREKKESFPLTVTSAQKNPTAFYLCASSTIPGTGDRLRQPQHFGDGTRLSIL.

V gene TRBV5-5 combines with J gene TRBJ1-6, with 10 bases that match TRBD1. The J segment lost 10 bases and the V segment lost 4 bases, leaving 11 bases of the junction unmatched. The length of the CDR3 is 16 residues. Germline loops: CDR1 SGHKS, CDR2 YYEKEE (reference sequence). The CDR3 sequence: CASSILTGTGVSPLHF. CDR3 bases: TGTGCCAGCAGCATTCTCACCGGGACAGGGGTCTCACCCCTCCACTTT.

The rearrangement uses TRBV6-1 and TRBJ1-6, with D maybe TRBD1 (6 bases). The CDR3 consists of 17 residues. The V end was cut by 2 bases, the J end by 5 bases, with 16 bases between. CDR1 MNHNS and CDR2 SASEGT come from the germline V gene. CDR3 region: CASSEYHMGTNNSPLHF. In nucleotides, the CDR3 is TGTGCCAGCAGTGAATATCATATGGGGACAAATAATTCACCCCTCCACTTT.

In DNA form, the CDR3 reads TGTGCCTCGGCGAGACAGAACTATGGCTACACCTTC. Translating it yields CASARQNYGYTF. This sequence joins TRBV19 and TRBJ1-2; possibly TRBD1 for D (5 bases). Trimming left V 11 bases short and J 2 bases short, with 12 bases between. CDR1 and CDR2 from the germline V gene are LNHDA and SQIVND (reference sequence). The CDR3 extends over 12 amino acids.

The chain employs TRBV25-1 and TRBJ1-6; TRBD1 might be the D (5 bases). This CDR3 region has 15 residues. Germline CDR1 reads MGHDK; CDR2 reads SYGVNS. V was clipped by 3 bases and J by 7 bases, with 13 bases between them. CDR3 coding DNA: TGTGCCAGCAGTGAGGGGCAGGTGAACAATTCACCCCTCCACTTT. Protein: CASSEGQVNNSPLHF.

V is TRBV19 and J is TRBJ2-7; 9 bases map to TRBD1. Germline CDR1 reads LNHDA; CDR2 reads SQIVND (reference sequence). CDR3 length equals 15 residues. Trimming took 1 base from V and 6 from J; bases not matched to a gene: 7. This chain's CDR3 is CASSIGPGQGTEQYF. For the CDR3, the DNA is TGTGCCAGTAGTATAGGACCGGGACAGGGAACCGAGCAGTACTTC.

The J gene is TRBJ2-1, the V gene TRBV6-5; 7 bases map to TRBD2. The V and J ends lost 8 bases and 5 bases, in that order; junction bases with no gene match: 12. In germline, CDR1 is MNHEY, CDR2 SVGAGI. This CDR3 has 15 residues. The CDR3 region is CASRAFGDYNNEQFF. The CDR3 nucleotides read TGTGCCAGCCGCGCCTTTGGGGACTACAACAATGAGCAGTTCTTC.

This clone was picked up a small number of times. The DNA of the CDR3 is TGTGCCTGGAGGCAGGGGGCGCAGGGAGGGGAGCTGTTTTTT. This codes for CAWRQGAQGGELFF. The chain joins TRBV30 to TRBJ2-2; 8 bases are shared with TRBD1. CDR3 length: 14 residues. After removal of 3 bases from V and 8 bases from J, the junction contained 8 bases not matched to a gene. The germline CDR1 and CDR2 sequences are GTSNPN and SVGIG (reference sequence). The full variable domain, its missing parts supplied by reference TRBV30 and TRBJ2-2, is SQTIHQWPATLVQPVGSPLSLECTVEGTSNPNLYWYRQAAGRGLQLLFYSVGIGQISSEVPQNLSASRPQDRQFILSSKKLLLSDSGFYLCAWRQGAQGGELFFGEGSRLTVL.

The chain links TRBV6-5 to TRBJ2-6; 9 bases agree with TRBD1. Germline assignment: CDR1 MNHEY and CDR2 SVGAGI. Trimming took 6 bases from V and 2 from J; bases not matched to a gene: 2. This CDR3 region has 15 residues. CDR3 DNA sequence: TGTGCCAGCAGAACAGGGGGCGCTGGGGCCAACGTCCTGACTTTC. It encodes CASRTGGAGANVLTF.

The CDR3 DNA reads as TGTGCCAGCAGTAGTCAAGCAGAGACCCAGTACTTC. It specifies CASSSQAETQYF. The chain employs TRBV2 and TRBJ2-5; no firm D call. CDR1 and CDR2 from the germline V gene are SNHLY and FYNNEI. This CDR3 comprises 12 residues. The germline V and J ends were trimmed by 5 bases and 4 bases, with 8 bases remaining between them.

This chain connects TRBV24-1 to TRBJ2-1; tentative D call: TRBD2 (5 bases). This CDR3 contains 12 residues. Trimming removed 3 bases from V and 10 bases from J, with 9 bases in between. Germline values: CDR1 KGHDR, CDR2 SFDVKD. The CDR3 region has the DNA TGTGCCACCAGTGATAGCGGAGCCGAGCAGTTCTTC. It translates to CATSDSGAEQFF.

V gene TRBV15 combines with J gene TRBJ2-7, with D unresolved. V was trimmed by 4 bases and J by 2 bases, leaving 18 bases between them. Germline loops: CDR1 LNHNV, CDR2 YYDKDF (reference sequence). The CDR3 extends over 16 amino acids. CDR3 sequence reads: CATSINAANGAYEQYF. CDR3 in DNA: TGTGCCACCAGCATAAACGCGGCGAATGGTGCCTACGAGCAGTACTTC. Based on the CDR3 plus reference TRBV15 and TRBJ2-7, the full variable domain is DAMVIQNPRYQVTQFGKPVTLSCSQTLNHNVMYWYQQKSSQAPKLLFHYYDKDFNNEADTPDNFQSRRPNTSFCFLDIRSPGLGDTAMYLCATSINAANGAYEQYFGPGTRLTVT.

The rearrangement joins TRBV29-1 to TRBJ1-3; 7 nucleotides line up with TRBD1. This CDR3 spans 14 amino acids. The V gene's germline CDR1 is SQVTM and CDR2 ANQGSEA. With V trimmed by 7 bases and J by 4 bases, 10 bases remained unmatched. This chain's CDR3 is CSGKMTGLGNTIYF. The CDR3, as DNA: TGCAGCGGGAAGATGACAGGGCTCGGAAACACCATATATTTT. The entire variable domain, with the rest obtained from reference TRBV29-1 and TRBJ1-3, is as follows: SAVISQKPSRDICQRGTSLTIQCQVDSQVTMMFWYRQQPGQSLTLIATANQGSEATYESGFVIDKFPISRPNLTFSTLTVSNMSPEDSSIYLCSGKMTGLGNTIYFGEGSWLTVV.

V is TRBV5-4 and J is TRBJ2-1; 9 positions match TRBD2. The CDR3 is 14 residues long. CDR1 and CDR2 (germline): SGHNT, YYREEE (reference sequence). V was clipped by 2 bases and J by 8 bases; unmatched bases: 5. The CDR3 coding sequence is TGTGCCAGCAGCTTCAGCGGGAGGAGCGATGAGCAGTTCTTC. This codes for CASSFSGRSDEQFF. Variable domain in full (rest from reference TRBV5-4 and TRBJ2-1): ETGVTQSPTHLIKTRGQQVTLRCSSQSGHNTVSWYQQALGQGPQFIFQYYREEENGRGNFPPRFSGLQFPNYSSELNVNALELDDSALYLCASSFSGRSDEQFFGPGTRLTVL.

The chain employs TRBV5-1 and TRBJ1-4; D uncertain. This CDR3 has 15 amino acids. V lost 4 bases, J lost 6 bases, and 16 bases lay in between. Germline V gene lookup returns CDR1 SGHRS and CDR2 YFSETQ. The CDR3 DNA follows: TGCGCCAGCAGCCGGGAGACCTGGGGAGATGAAAAACTGTTTTTT. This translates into CASSRETWGDEKLFF.

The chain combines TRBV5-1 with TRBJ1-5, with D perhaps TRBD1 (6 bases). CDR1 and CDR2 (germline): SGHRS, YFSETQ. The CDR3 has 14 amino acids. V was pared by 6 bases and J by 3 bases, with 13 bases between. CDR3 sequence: CASTPGGHNQPQHF. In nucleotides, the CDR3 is TGCGCCAGCACCCCGGGGGGGCACAATCAGCCCCAGCATTTT.

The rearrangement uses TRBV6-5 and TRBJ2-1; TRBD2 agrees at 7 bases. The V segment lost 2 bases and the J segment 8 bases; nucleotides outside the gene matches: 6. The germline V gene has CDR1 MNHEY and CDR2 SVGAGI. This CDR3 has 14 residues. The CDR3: CASSYRGGGYEQFF. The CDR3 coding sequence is TGTGCCAGCAGTTACAGGGGCGGGGGTTATGAGCAGTTCTTC.

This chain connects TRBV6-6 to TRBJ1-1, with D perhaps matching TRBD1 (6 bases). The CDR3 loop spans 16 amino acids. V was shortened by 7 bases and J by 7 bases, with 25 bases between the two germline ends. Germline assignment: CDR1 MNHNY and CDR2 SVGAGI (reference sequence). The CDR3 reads CASNPPGGGREDEAFF. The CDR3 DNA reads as TGTGCCAGCAATCCCCCTGGGGGGGGCCGTGAGGATGAAGCTTTCTTT.